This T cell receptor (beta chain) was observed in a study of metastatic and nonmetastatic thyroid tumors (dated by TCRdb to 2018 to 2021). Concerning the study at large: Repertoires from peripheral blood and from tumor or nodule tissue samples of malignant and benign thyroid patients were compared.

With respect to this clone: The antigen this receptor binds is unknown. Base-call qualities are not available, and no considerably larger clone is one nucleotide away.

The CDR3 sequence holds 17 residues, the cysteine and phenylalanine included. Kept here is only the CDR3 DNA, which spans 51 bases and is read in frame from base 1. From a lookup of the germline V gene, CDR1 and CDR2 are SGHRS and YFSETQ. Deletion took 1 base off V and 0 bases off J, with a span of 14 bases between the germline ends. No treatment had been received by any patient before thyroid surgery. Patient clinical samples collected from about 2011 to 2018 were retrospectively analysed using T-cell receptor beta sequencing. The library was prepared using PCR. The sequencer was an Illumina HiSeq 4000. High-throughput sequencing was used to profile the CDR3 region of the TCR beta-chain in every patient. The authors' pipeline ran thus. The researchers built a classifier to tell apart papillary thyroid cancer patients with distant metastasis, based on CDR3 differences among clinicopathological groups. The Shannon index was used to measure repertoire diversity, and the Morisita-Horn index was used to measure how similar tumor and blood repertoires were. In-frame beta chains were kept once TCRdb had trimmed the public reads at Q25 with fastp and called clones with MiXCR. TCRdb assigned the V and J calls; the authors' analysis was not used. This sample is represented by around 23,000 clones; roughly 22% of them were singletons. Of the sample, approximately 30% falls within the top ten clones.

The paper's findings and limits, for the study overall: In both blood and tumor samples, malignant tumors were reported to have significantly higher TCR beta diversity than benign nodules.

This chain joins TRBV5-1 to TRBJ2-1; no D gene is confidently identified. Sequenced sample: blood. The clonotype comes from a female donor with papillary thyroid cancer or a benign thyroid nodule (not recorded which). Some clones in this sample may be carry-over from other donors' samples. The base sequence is TGCGCCAGCAGCTTGAAGGAAAGCCTGGGCTCCTACAATGAGCAGTTCTTC. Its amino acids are CASSLKESLGSYNEQFF. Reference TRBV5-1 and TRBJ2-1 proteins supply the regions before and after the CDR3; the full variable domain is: KAGVTQTPRYLIKTRGQQVTLSCSPISGHRSVSWYQQTPGQGLQFLFEYFSETQRNKGNFPGRFSGRQFSNSRSEMNVSTLELGDSALYLCASSLKESLGSYNEQFFGPGTRLTVL.